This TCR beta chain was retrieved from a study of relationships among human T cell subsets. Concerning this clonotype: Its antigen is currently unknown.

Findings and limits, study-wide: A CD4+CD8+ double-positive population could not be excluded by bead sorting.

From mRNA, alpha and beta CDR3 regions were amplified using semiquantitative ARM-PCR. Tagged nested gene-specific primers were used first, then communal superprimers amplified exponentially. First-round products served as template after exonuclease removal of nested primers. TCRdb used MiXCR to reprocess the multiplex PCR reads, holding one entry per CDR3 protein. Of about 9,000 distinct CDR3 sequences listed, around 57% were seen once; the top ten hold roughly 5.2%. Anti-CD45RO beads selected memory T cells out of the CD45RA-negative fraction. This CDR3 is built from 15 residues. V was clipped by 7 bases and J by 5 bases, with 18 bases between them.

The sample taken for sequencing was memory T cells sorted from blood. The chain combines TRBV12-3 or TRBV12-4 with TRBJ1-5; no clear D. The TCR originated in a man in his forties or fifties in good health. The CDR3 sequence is CASTPGREGYQPQHF. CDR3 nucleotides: TGTGCCAGCACCCCGGGCCGCGAGGGATATCAGCCCCAGCATTTT.